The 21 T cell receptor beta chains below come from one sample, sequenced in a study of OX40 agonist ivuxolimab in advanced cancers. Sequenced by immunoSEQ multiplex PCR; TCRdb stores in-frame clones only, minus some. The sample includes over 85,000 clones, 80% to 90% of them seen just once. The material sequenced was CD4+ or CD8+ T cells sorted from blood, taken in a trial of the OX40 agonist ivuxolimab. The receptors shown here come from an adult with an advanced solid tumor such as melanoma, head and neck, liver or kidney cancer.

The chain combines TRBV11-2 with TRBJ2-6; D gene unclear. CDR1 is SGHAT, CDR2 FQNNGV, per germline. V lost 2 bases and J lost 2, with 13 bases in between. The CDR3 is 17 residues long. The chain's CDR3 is CASSLIAGPPGANVLTF. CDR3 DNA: TGTGCCAGCAGCTTAATCGCCGGGCCCCCTGGGGCCAACGTCCTGACTTTC.

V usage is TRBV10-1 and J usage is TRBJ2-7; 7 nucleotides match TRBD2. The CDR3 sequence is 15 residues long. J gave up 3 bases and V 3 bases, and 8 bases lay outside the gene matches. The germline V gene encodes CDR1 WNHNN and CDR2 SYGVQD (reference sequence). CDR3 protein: CASSDFLREFYEQYF. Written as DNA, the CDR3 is TGCGCCAGCAGTGATTTCTTGCGGGAGTTCTACGAGCAGTACTTC.

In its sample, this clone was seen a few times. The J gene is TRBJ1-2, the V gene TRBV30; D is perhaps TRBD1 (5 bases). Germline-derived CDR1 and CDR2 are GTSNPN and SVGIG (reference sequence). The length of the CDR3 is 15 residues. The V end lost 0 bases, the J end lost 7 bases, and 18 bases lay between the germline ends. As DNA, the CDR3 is TGTGCCTGGAGTGTTAATACAGGATCAAGTGGTGGCTACACCTTC. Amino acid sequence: CAWSVNTGSSGGYTF.

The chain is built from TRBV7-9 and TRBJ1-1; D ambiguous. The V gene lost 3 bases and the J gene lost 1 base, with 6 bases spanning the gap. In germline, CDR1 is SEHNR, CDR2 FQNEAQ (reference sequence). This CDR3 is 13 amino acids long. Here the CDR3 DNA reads TGTGCCAGCAGCTTGGCAGAGAACACTGAAGCTTTCTTT. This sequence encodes CASSLAENTEAFF.

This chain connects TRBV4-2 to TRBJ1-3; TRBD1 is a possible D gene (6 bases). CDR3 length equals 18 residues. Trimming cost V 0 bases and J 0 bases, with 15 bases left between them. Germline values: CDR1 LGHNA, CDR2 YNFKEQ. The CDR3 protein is CASSQDSWTVDSGNTIYF. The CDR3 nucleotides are TGTGCCAGCAGCCAAGATTCCTGGACAGTCGACTCTGGAAACACCATATATTTT.

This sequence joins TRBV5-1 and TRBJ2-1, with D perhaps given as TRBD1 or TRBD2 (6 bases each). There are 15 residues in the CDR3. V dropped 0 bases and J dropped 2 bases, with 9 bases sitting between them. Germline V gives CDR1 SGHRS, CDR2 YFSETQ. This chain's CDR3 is CASSLAGDTYNEQFF. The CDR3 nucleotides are TGCGCCAGCAGCTTGGCGGGGGACACCTACAATGAGCAGTTCTTC. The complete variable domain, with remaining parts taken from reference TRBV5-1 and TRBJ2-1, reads KAGVTQTPRYLIKTRGQQVTLSCSPISGHRSVSWYQQTPGQGLQFLFEYFSETQRNKGNFPGRFSGRQFSNSRSEMNVSTLELGDSALYLCASSLAGDTYNEQFFGPGTRLTVL.

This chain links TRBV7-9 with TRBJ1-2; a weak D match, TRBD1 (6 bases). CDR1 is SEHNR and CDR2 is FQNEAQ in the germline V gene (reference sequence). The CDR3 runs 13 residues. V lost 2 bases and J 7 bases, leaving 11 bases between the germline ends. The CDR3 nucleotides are TGTGCCAGCAGCTTAACGTCGGACAGTGGCTACACCTTC. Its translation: CASSLTSDSGYTF.

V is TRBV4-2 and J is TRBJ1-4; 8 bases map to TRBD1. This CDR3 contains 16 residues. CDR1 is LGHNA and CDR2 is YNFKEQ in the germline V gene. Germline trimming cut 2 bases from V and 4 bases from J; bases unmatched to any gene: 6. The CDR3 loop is CASSQQDRAGNEKLFF. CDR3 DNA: TGTGCCAGCAGCCAACAGGACAGGGCGGGTAATGAAAAACTGTTTTTT.

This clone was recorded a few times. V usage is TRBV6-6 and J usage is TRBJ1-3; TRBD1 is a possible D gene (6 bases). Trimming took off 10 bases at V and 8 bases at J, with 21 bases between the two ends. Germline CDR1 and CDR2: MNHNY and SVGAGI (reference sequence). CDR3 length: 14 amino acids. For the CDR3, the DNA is TGTGCCATTTCGTTCATGGGACAAGGAGACACCATATATTTT. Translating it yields CAISFMGQGDTIYF.

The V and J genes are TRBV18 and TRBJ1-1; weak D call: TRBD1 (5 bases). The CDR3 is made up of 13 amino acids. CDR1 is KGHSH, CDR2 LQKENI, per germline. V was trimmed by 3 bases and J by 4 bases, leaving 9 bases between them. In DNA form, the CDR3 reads TGTGCCAGCTCACCGGTGAGGGGCACTGAAGCTTTCTTT. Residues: CASSPVRGTEAFF. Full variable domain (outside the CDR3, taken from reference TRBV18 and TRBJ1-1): NAGVMQNPRHLVRRRGQEARLRCSPMKGHSHVYWYRQLPEEGLKFMVYLQKENIIDESGMPKERFSAEFPKEGPSILRIQQVVRGDSAAYFCASSPVRGTEAFFGQGTRLTVV.

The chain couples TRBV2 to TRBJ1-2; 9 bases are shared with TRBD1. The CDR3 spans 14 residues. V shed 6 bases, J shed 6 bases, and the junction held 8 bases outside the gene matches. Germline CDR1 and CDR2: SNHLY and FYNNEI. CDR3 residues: CASRRDREGDGYTF. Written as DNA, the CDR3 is TGTGCCAGCAGAAGGGACAGGGAGGGGGATGGCTACACCTTC.

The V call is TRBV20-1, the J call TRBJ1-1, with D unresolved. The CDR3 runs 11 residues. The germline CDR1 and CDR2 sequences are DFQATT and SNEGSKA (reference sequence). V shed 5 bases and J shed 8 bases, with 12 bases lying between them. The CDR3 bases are TGCAGTGCTGTGGGGTTTAGGGAAGCTTTCTTT. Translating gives CSAVGFREAFF.

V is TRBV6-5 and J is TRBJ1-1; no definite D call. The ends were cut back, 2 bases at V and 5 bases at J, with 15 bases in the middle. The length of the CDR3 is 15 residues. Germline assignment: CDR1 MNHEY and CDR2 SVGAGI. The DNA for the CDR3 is TGTGCCAGCAGTTACCGTCCGTCGGGCAATACTGAAGCTTTCTTT. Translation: CASSYRPSGNTEAFF.

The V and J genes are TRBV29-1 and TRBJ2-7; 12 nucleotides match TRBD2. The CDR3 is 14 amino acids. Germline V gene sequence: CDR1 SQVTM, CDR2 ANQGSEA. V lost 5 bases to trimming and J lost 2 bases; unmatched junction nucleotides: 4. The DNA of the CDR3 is TGCAGCGTTTCCGGACTAGCGGGACCCTACGAGCAGTACTTC. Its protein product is CSVSGLAGPYEQYF.

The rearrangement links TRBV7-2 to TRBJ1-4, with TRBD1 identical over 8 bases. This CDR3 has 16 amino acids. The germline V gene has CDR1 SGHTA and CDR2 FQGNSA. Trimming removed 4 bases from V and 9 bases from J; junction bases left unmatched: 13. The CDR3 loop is CASSSPQDREDKKLFF. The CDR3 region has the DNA TGTGCCAGCAGCTCACCCCAGGACAGGGAGGACAAAAAACTGTTTTTT.

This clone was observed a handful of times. CDR3 loop: CASSEGTSTGELFF. The CDR3 DNA reads TGCGCCAGCAGCGAGGGAACGAGCACCGGGGAGCTGTTTTTT. The chain is built from TRBV10-2 and TRBJ2-2; D is perhaps TRBD2 (5 bases). Germline V lookup: CDR1 WSHSY, CDR2 SAAADI. V was pared by 6 bases and J by 4 bases, with 12 bases between. The CDR3 consists of 14 residues.

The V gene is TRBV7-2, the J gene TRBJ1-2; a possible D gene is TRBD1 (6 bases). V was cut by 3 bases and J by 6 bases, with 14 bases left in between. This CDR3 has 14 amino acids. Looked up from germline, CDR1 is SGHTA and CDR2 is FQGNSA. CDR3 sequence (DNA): TGTGCCAGCAGCTTCTCCCGGACAGAGGATGGCTACACCTTC. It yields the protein CASSFSRTEDGYTF.

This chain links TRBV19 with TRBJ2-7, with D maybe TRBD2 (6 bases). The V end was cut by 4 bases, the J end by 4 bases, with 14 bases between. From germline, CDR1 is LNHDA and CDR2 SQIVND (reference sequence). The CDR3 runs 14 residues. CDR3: CASSKGGSRYEQYF. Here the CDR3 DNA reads TGTGCCAGTAGTAAAGGAGGGAGCCGGTACGAGCAGTACTTC.

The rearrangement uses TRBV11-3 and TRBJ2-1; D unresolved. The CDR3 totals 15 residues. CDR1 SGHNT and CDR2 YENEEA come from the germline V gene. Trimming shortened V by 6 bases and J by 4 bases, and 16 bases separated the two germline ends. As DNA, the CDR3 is TGTGCCAGCAGTCGATCTATCACTACTTACAATGAGCAGTTCTTC. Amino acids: CASSRSITTYNEQFF.

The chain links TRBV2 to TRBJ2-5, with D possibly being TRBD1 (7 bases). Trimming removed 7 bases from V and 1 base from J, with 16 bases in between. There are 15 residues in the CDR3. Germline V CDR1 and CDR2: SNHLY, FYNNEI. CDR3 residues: CASMWWQGGQETQYF. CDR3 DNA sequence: TGTGCCAGCATGTGGTGGCAGGGGGGCCAAGAGACCCAGTACTTC. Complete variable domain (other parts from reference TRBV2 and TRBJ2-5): EPEVTQTPSHQVTQMGQEVILRCVPISNHLYFYWYRQILGQKVEFLVSFYNNEISEKSEIFDDQFSVERPDGSNFTLKIRSTKLEDSAMYFCASMWWQGGQETQYFGPGTRLLVL.

CDR3 protein: CAWSRQTTGELFF. CDR3 DNA sequence: TGTGCCTGGAGTAGACAGACCACCGGGGAGCTGTTTTTT. This chain links TRBV30 with TRBJ2-2; tentatively, D is TRBD1 (5 bases). There are 13 residues in the CDR3. V lost 2 bases and J 4 bases, leaving 8 bases between the germline ends. Germline CDR1 and CDR2: GTSNPN and SVGIG (reference sequence). Together with reference TRBV30 and TRBJ2-2, the CDR3 gives the full variable domain: SQTIHQWPATLVQPVGSPLSLECTVEGTSNPNLYWYRQAAGRGLQLLFYSVGIGQISSEVPQNLSASRPQDRQFILSSKKLLLSDSGFYLCAWSRQTTGELFFGEGSRLTVL.